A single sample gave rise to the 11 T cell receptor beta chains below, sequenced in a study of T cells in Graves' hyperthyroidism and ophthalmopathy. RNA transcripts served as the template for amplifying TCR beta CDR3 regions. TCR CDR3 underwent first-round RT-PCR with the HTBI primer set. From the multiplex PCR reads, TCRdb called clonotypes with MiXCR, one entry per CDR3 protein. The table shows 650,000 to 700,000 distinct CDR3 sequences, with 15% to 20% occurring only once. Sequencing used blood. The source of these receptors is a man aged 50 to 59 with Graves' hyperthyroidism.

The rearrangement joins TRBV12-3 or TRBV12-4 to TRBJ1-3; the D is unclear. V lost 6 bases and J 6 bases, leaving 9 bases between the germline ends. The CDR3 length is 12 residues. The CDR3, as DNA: TGTGCCAGCAGACCCGGACTAAACACCATATATTTT. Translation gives CASRPGLNTIYF.

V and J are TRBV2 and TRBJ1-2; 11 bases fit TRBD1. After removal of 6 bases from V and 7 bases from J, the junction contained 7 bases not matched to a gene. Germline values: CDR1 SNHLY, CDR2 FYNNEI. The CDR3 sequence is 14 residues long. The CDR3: CASRAGQGVTGYTF. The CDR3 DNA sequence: TGTGCCAGCAGAGCGGGACAGGGGGTAACTGGCTACACCTTC.

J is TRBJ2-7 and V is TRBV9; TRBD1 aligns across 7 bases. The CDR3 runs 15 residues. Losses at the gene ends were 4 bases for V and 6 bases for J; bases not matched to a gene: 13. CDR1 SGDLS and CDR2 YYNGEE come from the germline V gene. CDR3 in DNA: TGTGCCAGCAGCCCCCTGACAGGGCAGGGAAGCGAGCAGTACTTC. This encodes CASSPLTGQGSEQYF.

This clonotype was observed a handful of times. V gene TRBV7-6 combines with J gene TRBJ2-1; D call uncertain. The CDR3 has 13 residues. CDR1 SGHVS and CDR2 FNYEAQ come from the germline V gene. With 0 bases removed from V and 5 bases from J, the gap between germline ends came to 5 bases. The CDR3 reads CASSLAPNNEQFF. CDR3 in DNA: TGTGCCAGCAGCTTAGCACCAAACAATGAGCAGTTCTTC.

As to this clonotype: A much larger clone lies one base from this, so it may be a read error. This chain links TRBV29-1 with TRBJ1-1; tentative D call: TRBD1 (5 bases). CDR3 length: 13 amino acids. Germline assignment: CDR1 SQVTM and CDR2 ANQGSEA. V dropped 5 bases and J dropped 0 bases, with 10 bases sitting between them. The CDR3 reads CSVRRGVNTEAFF. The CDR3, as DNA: TGCAGCGTTAGGAGGGGAGTGAACACTGAAGCTTTCTTT.

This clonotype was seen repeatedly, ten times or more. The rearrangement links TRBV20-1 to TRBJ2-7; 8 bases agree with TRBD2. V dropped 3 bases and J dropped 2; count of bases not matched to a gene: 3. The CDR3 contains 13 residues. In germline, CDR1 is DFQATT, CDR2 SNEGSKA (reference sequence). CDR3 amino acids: CSARASGPYEQYF. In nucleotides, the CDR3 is TGCAGTGCTAGGGCTAGCGGGCCCTACGAGCAGTACTTC.

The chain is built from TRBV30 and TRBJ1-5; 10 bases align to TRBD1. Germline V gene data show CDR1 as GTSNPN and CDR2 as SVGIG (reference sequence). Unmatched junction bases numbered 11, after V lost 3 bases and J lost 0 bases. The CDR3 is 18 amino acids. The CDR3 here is CAWRTLRQGADSNQPQHF. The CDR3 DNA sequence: TGTGCCTGGAGAACGCTTAGACAGGGGGCGGATAGCAATCAGCCCCAGCATTTT.

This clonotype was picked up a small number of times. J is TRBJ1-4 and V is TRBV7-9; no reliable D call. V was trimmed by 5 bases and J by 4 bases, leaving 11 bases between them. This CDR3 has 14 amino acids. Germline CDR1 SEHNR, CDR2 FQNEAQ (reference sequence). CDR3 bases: TGTGCCAGCAGCCCCCCGGACGGTAATGAAAAACTGTTTTTT. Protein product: CASSPPDGNEKLFF.

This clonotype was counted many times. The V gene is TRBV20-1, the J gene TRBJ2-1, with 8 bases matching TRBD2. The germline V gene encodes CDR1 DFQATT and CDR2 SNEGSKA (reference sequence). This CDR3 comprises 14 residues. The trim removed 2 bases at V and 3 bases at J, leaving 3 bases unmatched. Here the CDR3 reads CSARKREIYNEQFF. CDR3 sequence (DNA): TGCAGTGCTAGAAAGCGGGAGATCTACAATGAGCAGTTCTTC.

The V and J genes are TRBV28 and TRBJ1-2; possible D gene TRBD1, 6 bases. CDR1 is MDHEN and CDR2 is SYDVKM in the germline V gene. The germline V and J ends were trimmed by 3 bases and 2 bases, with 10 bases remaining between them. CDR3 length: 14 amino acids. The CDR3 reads CASSFHGGNYGYTF. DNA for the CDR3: TGTGCCAGCAGTTTTCATGGGGGCAACTATGGCTACACCTTC.

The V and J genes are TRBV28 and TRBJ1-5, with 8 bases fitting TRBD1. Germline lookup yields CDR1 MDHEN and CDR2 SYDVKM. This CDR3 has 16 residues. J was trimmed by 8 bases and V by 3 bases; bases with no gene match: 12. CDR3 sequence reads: CASSFFGQGFVKPQHF. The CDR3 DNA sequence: TGTGCCAGCAGTTTTTTCGGACAGGGCTTTGTGAAGCCCCAGCATTTT.